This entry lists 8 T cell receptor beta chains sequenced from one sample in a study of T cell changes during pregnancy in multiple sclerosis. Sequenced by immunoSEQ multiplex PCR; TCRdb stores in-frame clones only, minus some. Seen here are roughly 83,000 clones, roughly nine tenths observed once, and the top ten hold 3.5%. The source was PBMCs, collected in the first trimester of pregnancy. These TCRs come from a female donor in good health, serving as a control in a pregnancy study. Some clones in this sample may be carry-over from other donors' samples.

The CDR3 reads CASSYRDRNYEQYF. The CDR3 bases are TGTGCCAGCAGCTACCGGGACAGGAACTACGAGCAGTACTTC. V and J are TRBV5-4 and TRBJ2-7, with TRBD1 identical over 8 bases. Germline-derived CDR1 and CDR2 are SGHNT and YYREEE (reference sequence). V lost 3 bases to trimming and J lost 3 bases; unmatched junction nucleotides: 5. The CDR3 covers 14 residues.

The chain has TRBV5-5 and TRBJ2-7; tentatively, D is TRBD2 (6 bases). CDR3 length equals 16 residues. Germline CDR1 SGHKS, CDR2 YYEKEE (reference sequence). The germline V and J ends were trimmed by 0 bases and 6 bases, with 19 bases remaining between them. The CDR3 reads CASSLEPGLMLGEQYF. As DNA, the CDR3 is TGTGCCAGCAGCTTGGAACCGGGACTGATGTTGGGCGAGCAGTACTTC.

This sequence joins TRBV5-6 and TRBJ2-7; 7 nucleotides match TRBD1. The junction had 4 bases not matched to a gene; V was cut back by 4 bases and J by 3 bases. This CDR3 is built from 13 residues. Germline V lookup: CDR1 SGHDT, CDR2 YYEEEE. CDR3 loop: CASSRGQDYEQYF. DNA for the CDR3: TGTGCCAGCAGCCGTGGACAGGACTACGAGCAGTACTTC.

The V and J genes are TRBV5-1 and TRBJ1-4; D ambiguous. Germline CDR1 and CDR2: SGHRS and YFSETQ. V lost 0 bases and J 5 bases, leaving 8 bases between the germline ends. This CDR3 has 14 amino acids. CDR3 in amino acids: CASSLGSANEKLFF. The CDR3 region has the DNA TGCGCCAGCAGCTTGGGCAGTGCCAATGAAAAACTGTTTTTT.

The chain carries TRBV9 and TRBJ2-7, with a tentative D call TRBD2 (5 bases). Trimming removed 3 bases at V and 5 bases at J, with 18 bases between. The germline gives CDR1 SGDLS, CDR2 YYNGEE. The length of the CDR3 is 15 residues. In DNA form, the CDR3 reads TGTGCCAGCAGCGGGCCTAACGGGATGGACGACGAGCAGTACTTC. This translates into CASSGPNGMDDEQYF.

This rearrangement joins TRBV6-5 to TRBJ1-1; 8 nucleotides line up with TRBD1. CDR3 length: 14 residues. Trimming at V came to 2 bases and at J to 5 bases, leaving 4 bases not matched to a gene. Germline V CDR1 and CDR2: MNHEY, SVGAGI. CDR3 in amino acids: CASSYDRGRTEAFF. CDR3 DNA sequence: TGTGCCAGCAGTTACGACAGGGGACGAACTGAAGCTTTCTTT.

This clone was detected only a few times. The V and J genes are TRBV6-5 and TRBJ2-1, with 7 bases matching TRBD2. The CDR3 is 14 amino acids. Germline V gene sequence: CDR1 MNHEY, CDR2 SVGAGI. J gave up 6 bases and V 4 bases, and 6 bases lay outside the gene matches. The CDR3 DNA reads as TGTGCCAGCAGTTCACCGGGACTAACCAATGAGCAGTTCTTC. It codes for CASSSPGLTNEQFF.

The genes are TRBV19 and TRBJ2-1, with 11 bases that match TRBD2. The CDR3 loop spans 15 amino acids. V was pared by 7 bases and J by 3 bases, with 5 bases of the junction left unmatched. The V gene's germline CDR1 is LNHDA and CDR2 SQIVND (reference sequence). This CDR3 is CASKETSGGYNEQFF. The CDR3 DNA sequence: TGTGCCAGTAAAGAAACTAGCGGGGGCTACAATGAGCAGTTCTTC.